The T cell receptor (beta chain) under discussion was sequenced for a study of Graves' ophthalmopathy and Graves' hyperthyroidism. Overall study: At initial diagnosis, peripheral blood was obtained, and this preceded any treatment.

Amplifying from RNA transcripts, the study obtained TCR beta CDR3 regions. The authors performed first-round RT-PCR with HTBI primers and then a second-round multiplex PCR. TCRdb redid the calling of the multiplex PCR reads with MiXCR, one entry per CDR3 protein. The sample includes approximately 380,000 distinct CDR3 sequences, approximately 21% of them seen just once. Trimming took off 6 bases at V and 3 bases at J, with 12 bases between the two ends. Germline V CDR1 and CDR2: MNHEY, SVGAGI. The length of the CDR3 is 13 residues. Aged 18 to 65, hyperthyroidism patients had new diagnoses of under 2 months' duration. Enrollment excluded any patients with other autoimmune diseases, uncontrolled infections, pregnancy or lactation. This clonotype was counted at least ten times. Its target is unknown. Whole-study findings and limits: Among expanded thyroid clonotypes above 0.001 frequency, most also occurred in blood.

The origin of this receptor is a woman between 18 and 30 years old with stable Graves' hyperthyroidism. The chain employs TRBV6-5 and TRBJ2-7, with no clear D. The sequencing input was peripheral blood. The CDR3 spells CASSTPGRYEQYF. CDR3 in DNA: TGTGCCAGCAGCACCCCCGGCCGCTACGAGCAGTACTTC.